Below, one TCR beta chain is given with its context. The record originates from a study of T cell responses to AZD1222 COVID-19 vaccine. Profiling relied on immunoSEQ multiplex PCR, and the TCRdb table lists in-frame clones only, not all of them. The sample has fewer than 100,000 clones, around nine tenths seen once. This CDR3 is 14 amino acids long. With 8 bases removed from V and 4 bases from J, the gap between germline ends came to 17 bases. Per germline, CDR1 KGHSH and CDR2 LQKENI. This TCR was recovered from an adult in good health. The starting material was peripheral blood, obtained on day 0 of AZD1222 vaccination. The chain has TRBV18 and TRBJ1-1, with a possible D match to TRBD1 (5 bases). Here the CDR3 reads CASRARAVGTEAFF. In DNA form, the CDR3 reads TGTGCCAGCAGAGCCAGGGCAGTCGGCACTGAAGCTTTCTTT.